This T cell receptor beta chain is drawn from a study of graft-versus-host responses after intestinal transplantation. Across the study: Recipients had multivisceral, liver-intestinal, or isolated intestinal transplants. Recipients were all induced with anti-thymocyte globulin, then given tacrolimus and steroids for around three years. Study outcomes and limitations: GvH clonotypes were identified within recipient marrow, with a subset emerging first in ileum or blood. Declines in HvG clones occurring early post-transplant were associated with peak circulating GvH clone levels.

A remark on this clone: What it binds is not known.

Germline lookup yields CDR1 SGHNT and CDR2 YYREEE (reference sequence). CDR3 size: 15 residues. V shed 0 bases and J shed 7 bases, with 13 bases lying between them. The assay was immunoSEQ multiplex PCR, and TCRdb's table has in-frame clones only and misses some. The sample consists of about 25,000 clones, more than 90% of them appearing once. This rearrangement joins TRBV5-4 to TRBJ2-2; D ambiguous. This material consisted of PBMCs, taken nearly 31 days after intestinal transplant. The source of this sequence is a human patient who received an intestinal transplant, so some T cells may come from the graft donor. As DNA, the CDR3 is TGTGCCAGCAGCTTGGGAGACGGCCTGGACGGGGAGCTGTTTTTT. Translating it yields CASSLGDGLDGELFF.